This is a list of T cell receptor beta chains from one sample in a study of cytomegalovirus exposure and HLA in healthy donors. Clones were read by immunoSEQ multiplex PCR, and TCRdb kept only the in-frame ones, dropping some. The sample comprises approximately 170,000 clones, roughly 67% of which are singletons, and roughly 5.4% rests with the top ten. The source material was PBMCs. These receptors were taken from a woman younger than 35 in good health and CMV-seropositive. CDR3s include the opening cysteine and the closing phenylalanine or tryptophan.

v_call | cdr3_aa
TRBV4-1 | CASSQGGVGGPKTEAFF
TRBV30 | CAWNLAGNSPLHF
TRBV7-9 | CASSPEFPGLDGRTDTQYF
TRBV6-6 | CASSWAGRTPYGYTF
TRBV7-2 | CASSLMGGTTTEAFF
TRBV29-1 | CSATGLVTNEQFF
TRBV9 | CASSVLAGETQYF
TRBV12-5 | CASGLSGVSQETQYF
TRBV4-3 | CASSQGQGPNTGELFF
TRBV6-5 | CASSYSGLHQYF
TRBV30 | CAWTGGDEETQYF
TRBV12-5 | CASGLVGETQYF
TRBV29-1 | CSVDQPTALATNEKLFF
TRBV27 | CASSFRGSSYEQYF
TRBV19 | CASSITGTGSYEQYF
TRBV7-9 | CASRRDSSYEQYF
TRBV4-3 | CASSQDRGTSGVDEQFF
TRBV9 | CASSPGRGGYTF
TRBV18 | CASSPKRQGRAYEQYF
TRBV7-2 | CASSLDTGTQHF
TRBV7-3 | CASSLRSGHYNEQFF
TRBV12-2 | CASRYRGAVYEQYF
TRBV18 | CASSPNRPSQFEKLFF
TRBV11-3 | CASRRQAVGQPQHF
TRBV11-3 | CASSLREANTGELFF
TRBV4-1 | CASSQDGQGHEQYF
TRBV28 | CASSARGHASPLHF
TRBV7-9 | CASSMKDAGGYRGYTF
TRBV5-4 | CASSTNLAGGRYEQYF
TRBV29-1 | CSARRGLDSPLHF
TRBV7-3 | CASGTGLAGLGEQFF
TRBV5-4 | CASSLAGVGTEAFF
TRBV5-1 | CASSLGREGRNEQFF
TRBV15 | CATSRDGSLRGYGYTF